This T cell receptor beta chain is drawn from a study of PD-1 blockade in classical Hodgkin lymphoma. Study-wide findings and caveats: Causes of the repertoire differences remain undefined, possibly disease activity or prior therapy. Any patient who commenced nivolumab under 1 year after ASCT was excluded. Reports indicated that newly diagnosed patients had lower baseline TCR diversity than healthy donors did. CD8+ TCR diversity did not rise significantly by C4D1, unlike CD4+.

Concerning this clone: The antigen is not known.

V was pared by 5 bases and J by 11 bases, with 11 bases of the junction left unmatched. Germline V gives CDR1 LNHNV, CDR2 YYDKDF (reference sequence). This CDR3 is 15 amino acids long. The method was immunoSEQ multiplex PCR; TCRdb's version includes in-frame clones alone and lacks a portion of them. The table shows 15,000 to 20,000 clones, with around 81% occurring only once. No patient escaped relapse after autologous stem cell transplantation, and brentuximab vedotin exposure varied. Out of thawed PBMCs, magnetic negative selection purified CD4+ T cells. This chain joins TRBV15 and TRBJ2-1; TRBD2 matches 11 bases. The source is a human donor with classical Hodgkin lymphoma. This specimen was CD4+ T cells from blood, taken at baseline. The DNA for the CDR3 is TGTGCCACCAGCGACCCTACTAGCGGGAGTACGCAGCAGTTCTTC. Translated, it gives CATSDPTSGSTQQFF. The entire variable domain, with the rest obtained from reference TRBV15 and TRBJ2-1, is as follows: DAMVIQNPRYQVTQFGKPVTLSCSQTLNHNVMYWYQQKSSQAPKLLFHYYDKDFNNEADTPDNFQSRRPNTSFCFLDIRSPGLGDTAMYLCATSDPTSGSTQQFFGPGTRLTVL.